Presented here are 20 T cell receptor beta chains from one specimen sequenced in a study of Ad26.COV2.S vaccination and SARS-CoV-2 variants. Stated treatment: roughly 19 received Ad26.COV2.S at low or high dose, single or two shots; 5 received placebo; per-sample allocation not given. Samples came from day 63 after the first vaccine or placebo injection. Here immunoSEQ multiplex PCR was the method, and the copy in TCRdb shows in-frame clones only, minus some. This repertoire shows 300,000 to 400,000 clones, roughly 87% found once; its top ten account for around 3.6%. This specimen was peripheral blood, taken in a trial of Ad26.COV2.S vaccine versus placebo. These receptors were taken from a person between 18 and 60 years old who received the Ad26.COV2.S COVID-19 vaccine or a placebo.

The CDR3 region is CASSSPSGHTDTQYF. In nucleotides, the CDR3 is TGTGCCAGCAGCTCTCCTTCCGGACACACAGATACGCAGTATTTT. The chain joins TRBV13 to TRBJ2-3; TRBD1 is a possible D gene (5 bases). Trimming cost V 4 bases and J 2 bases, with 13 bases left between them. The CDR3 is 15 amino acids. In germline, CDR1 is PRHDT, CDR2 FYEKMQ (reference sequence).

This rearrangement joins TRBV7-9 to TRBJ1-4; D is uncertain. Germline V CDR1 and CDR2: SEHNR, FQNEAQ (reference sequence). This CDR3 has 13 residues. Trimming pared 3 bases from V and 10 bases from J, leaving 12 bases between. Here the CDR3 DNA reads TGTGCCAGCAGCTTCCCCCCCCTTGGAAAACTGTTTTTT. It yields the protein CASSFPPLGKLFF.

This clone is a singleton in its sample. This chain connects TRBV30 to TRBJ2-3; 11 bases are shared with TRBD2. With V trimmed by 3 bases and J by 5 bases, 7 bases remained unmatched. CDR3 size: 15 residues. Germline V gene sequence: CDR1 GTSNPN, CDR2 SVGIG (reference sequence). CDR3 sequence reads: CAWSLAGGPVDTQYF. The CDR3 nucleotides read TGTGCCTGGAGCTTAGCGGGGGGGCCGGTAGATACGCAGTATTTT.

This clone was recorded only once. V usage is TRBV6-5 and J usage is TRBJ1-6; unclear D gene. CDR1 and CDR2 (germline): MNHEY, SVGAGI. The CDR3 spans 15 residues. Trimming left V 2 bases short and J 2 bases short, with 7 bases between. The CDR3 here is CASSYRGTYNSPLHF. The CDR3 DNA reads TGTGCCAGCAGTTACCGAGGGACCTATAATTCACCCCTCCACTTT.

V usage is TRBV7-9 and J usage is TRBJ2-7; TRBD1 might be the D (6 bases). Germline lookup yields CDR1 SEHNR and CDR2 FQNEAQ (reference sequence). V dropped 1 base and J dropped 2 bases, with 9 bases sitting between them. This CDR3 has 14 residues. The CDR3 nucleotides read TGTGCCAGCAGCTTAGGGGACAAAGCCTACGAGCAGTACTTC. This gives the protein CASSLGDKAYEQYF. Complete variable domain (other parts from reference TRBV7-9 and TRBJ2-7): DTGVSQNPRHKITKRGQNVTFRCDPISEHNRLYWYRQTLGQGPEFLTYFQNEAQLEKSRLLSDRFSAERPKGSFSTLEIQRTEQGDSAMYLCASSLGDKAYEQYFGPGTRLTVT.

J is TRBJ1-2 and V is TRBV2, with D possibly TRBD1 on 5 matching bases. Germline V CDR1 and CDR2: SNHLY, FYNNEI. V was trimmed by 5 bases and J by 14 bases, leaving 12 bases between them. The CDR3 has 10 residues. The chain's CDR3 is CASSMTEKTF. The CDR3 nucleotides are TGTGCCAGCAGTATGACAGAAAAAACCTTC.

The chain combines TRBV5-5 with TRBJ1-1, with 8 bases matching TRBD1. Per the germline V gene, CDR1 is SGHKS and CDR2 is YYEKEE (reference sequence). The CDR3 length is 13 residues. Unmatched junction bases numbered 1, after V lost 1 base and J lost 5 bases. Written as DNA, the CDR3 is TGTGCCAGCAGCTTGACAGGGGGGACTGAAGCTTTCTTT. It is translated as CASSLTGGTEAFF.

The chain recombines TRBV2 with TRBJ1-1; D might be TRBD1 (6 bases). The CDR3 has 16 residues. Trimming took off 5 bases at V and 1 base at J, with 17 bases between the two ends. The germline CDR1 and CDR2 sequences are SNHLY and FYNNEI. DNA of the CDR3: TGTGCCAGCAGTAGAGACCGAGGACAGCCGAACACTGAAGCTTTCTTT. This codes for CASSRDRGQPNTEAFF.

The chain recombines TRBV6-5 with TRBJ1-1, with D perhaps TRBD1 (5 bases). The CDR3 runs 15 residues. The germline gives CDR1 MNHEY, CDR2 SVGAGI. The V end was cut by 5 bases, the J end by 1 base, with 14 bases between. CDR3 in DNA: TGTGCCAGCAGTCCCTGGGGCAGGCGGAACACTGAAGCTTTCTTT. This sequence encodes CASSPWGRRNTEAFF.

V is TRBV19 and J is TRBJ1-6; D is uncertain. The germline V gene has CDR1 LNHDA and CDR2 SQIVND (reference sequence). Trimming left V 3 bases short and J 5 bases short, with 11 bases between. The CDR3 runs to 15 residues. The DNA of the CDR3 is TGTGCCAGTAGTATCTGTACACTTCATAATTCACCCCTCCACTTT. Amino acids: CASSICTLHNSPLHF.

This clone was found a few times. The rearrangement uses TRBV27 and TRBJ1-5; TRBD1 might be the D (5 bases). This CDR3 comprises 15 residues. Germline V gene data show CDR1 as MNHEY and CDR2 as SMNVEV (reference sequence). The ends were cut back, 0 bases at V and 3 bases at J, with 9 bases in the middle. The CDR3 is CASSLSGTANQPQHF. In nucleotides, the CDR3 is TGTGCCAGCAGTTTATCGGGGACGGCCAATCAGCCCCAGCATTTT.

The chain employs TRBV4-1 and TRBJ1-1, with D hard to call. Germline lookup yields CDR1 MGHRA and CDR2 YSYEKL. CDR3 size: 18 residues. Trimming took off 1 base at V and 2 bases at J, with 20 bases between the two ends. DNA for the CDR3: TGCGCCAGCAGCCAAGGTGAACACGTGGATCTAATTAACACTGAAGCTTTCTTT. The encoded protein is CASSQGEHVDLINTEAFF.

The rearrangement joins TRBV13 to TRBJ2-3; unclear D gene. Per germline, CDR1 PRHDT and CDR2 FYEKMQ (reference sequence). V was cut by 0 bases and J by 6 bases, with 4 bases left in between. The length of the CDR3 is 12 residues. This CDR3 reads CASSLGGDTQYF. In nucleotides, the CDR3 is TGTGCCAGCAGCTTAGGGGGGGATACGCAGTATTTT.

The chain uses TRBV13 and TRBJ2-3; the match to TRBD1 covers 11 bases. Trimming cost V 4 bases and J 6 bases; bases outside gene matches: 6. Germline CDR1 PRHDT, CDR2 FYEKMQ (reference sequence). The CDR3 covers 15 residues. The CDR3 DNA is TGTGCCAGCAGCTCAGGACAGGGGGCGCGGGATACGCAGTATTTT. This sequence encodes CASSSGQGARDTQYF.

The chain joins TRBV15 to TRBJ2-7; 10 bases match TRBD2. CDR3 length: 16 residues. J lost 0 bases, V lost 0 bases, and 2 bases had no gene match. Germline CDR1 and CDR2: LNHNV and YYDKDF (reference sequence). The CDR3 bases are TGTGCCACCAGCAGAGATACTAGCGGGGCCTCCTACGAGCAGTACTTC. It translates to CATSRDTSGASYEQYF.

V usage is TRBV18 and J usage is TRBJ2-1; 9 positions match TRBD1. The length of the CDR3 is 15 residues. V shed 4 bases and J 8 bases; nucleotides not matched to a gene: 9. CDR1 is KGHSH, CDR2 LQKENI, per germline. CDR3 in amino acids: CASSLGDRGFDEQFF. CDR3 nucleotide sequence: TGTGCCAGCTCACTGGGAGACAGGGGGTTCGATGAGCAGTTCTTC. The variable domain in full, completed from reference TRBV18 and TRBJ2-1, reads NAGVMQNPRHLVRRRGQEARLRCSPMKGHSHVYWYRQLPEEGLKFMVYLQKENIIDESGMPKERFSAEFPKEGPSILRIQQVVRGDSAAYFCASSLGDRGFDEQFFGPGTRLTVL.

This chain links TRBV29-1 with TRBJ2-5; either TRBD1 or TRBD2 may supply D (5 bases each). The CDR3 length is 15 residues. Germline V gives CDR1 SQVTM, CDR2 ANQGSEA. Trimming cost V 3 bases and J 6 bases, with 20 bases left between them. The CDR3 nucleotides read TGCAGCGTTGATTTGCGTCCAGGGCCCGGGAAGACCCAGTACTTC. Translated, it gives CSVDLRPGPGKTQYF.

CDR3 sequence reads: CATEHRIGELFF. CDR3 nucleotide sequence: TGTGCCACCGAGCATCGTATCGGGGAGCTGTTTTTT. The J gene is TRBJ2-2, the V gene TRBV25-1; D is undetermined. CDR3 length: 12 amino acids. Trimming removed 10 bases from V and 7 bases from J, with 13 bases in between. Germline CDR1 and CDR2: MGHDK and SYGVNS.

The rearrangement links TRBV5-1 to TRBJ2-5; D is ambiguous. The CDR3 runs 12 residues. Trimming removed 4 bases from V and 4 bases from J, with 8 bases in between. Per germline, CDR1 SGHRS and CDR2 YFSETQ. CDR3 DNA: TGCGCCAGCAGCGCCACCCCAGAGACCCAGTACTTC. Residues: CASSATPETQYF.

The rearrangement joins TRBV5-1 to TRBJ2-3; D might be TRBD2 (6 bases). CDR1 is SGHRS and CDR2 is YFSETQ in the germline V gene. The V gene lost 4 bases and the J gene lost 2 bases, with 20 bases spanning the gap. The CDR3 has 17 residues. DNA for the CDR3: TGCGCCAGCAGCCCCGATCGGCGGGACTCCTACACAGATACGCAGTATTTT. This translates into CASSPDRRDSYTDTQYF.